This T cell receptor (beta chain) came from a study of T-cell memory formation after mild COVID-19. Study information: There were largely donor-specific TCR clusters.

About this clonotype itself: Its matching antigen is unknown.

Trimming removed 7 bases from V and 4 bases from J, with 12 bases in between. The CDR3 runs 13 residues. The germline V gene encodes CDR1 MNHEY and CDR2 SMNVEV (reference sequence). Using constant-segment primers, 5'RACE produced TCR alpha and TCR beta cDNA libraries carrying sample barcodes and UMIs. TCRdb re-called the 5' RACE reads through MiXCR, storing one row per CDR3 protein. The sample yields just under 550,000 distinct CDR3 sequences, around 20% seen once. Study conclusions and caveats: The study found balanced CD4/CD8 in clones contracting day 15 to 85 and a CD4+ lean in later expanders. Most CD4+ clones that shrank were in CM and EM, while CD8+ ones turned up in EMRA.

The specimen was PBMCs or a T cell subset sorted from them (not recorded which). This TCR was recovered from an adult woman who had mild COVID-19 (a few samples of this study predate the infection). Cell type and time point are not known. The rearrangement links TRBV27 to TRBJ2-3, with D tentatively TRBD1 (6 bases). The CDR3 is CASNPQGSDTQYF. The CDR3 DNA reads as TGTGCCAGCAATCCACAGGGCTCAGATACGCAGTATTTT.